These 20 T cell receptor beta chains originate from one sample sequenced in a study of blood T cell repertoires in COVID-19. TCRdb's table, derived via immunoSEQ multiplex PCR, lists solely in-frame clones and lacks some. The sample has over 150,000 clones, over 75% seen once; the top ten hold roughly 2.8%. Sequencing was carried out using peripheral blood. The receptors were gathered from a man between 65 and 85 years old with acute or convalescent COVID-19.

This clone was picked up one time. The chain is built from TRBV24-1 and TRBJ2-1, with D tentatively TRBD1 (7 bases). Looked up from germline, CDR1 is KGHDR and CDR2 is SFDVKD. V lost 9 bases to trimming and J lost 5 bases, with 19 bases between them. This CDR3 region has 15 residues. The CDR3 loop reads CATETTGGGHNEQFF. In DNA, the CDR3 is TGTGCCACCGAGACAACCGGAGGGGGCCACAATGAGCAGTTCTTC.

This clone was detected only once. The chain employs TRBV7-6 and TRBJ2-7, with 8 positions matching TRBD1. The CDR3 consists of 15 residues. The V gene end was trimmed by 1 base and the J gene end by 3 bases; junction bases not matched to a gene: 5. The germline V gene has CDR1 SGHVS and CDR2 FNYEAQ. The CDR3 nucleotides read TGTGCCAGCAGCTTAGGTGCAGGGGGCGTCTACGAGCAGTACTTC. Translated, it gives CASSLGAGGVYEQYF.

The chain joins TRBV9 to TRBJ1-4, with 10 bases lining up with TRBD1. The CDR3 has 15 residues. After removal of 3 bases from V and 4 bases from J, the junction contained 3 bases not matched to a gene. Germline V lookup: CDR1 SGDLS, CDR2 YYNGEE. The CDR3 loop is CASSGGQGNNEKLFF. CDR3 sequence (DNA): TGTGCCAGCAGCGGGGGACAGGGGAATAATGAAAAACTGTTTTTT.

This clone was seen a single time. The chain is built from TRBV30 and TRBJ1-4; 7 bases agree with TRBD1. CDR3 length equals 13 residues. Germline-derived CDR1 and CDR2 are GTSNPN and SVGIG (reference sequence). Trimming cost V 3 bases and J 8 bases; bases outside gene matches: 6. The CDR3 protein is CAWSSGTEEKLFF. Written as DNA, the CDR3 is TGTGCCTGGAGCTCGGGGACAGAAGAAAAACTGTTTTTT.

The V gene is TRBV4-1, the J gene TRBJ1-5; 7 nucleotides line up with TRBD1. Germline trimming cut 0 bases from V and 2 bases from J; bases unmatched to any gene: 1. There are 15 residues in the CDR3. CDR1 is MGHRA and CDR2 is YSYEKL in the germline V gene. The CDR3 sequence: CASSQDGTGNQPQHF. In DNA form, the CDR3 reads TGCGCCAGCAGCCAAGACGGGACAGGCAATCAGCCCCAGCATTTT.

The chain joins TRBV5-1 to TRBJ1-3; perhaps TRBD1 as D (6 bases). CDR1 is SGHRS, CDR2 YFSETQ, per germline. The CDR3 consists of 14 residues. V dropped 5 bases and J dropped 4 bases, with 13 bases sitting between them. The CDR3 spells CASSSGATGNTIYF. The CDR3 DNA reads TGCGCCAGCAGTTCAGGGGCGACCGGAAACACCATATATTTT. The variable domain in full, completed from reference TRBV5-1 and TRBJ1-3, reads KAGVTQTPRYLIKTRGQQVTLSCSPISGHRSVSWYQQTPGQGLQFLFEYFSETQRNKGNFPGRFSGRQFSNSRSEMNVSTLELGDSALYLCASSSGATGNTIYFGEGSWLTVV.

The genes are TRBV19 and TRBJ2-5; 10 nucleotides match TRBD2. The CDR3 consists of 16 residues. Per germline, CDR1 LNHDA and CDR2 SQIVND (reference sequence). Trimming took 2 bases from V and 5 from J; bases not matched to a gene: 8. In DNA form, the CDR3 reads TGTGCCAGTAGTATATTGGGAGCGGGGGGGCTCGAGACCCAGTACTTC. This sequence encodes CASSILGAGGLETQYF.

This clone was picked up one time. This sequence joins TRBV9 and TRBJ2-3; 8 bases match TRBD2. The V and J ends lost 3 bases and 5 bases, in that order; junction bases with no gene match: 8. The CDR3 extends over 15 amino acids. Germline loops: CDR1 SGDLS, CDR2 YYNGEE. The CDR3 nucleotides are TGTGCCAGCAGCGGATCCGGGGGGGCCATAGATACGCAGTATTTT. This translates into CASSGSGGAIDTQYF.

The genes are TRBV27 and TRBJ2-7, with 8 bases aligning to TRBD1. CDR1 and CDR2 from the germline V gene are MNHEY and SMNVEV (reference sequence). Trimming cost V 4 bases and J 1 base; bases outside gene matches: 12. CDR3 length equals 17 residues. The CDR3 protein is CASSSQLRDRRSYEQYF. The CDR3 DNA sequence: TGTGCCAGCAGTTCACAACTCCGGGACAGGAGGTCCTACGAGCAGTACTTC.

The chain recombines TRBV5-4 with TRBJ2-7, with a weak D call TRBD2 (5 bases). The CDR3 spans 14 residues. Germline CDR1 is SGHNT and CDR2 is YYREEE (reference sequence). V was cut by 3 bases and J by 7 bases, with 17 bases left in between. The CDR3 region is CASSSPGSTGEQYF. The CDR3 DNA reads TGTGCCAGCAGCTCCCCTGGATCTACGGGGGAGCAGTACTTC.

J is TRBJ1-2 and V is TRBV27; tentatively, D is TRBD1 (5 bases). The ends were cut back, 7 bases at V and 6 bases at J, with 24 bases in the middle. Germline-derived CDR1 and CDR2 are MNHEY and SMNVEV (reference sequence). The CDR3 covers 16 residues. This CDR3 reads CASNPGVGQVIDGYTF. CDR3 sequence (DNA): TGTGCCAGCAACCCGGGGGTGGGCCAAGTTATCGATGGCTACACCTTC.

This clone has only one observation. The chain uses TRBV27 and TRBJ1-5, with D perhaps TRBD1 (5 bases). The CDR3 runs to 17 residues. V shed 4 bases and J shed 4 bases, with 20 bases lying between them. Germline assignment: CDR1 MNHEY and CDR2 SMNVEV (reference sequence). The CDR3 region is CASSSAPGRGRNQPQHF. DNA for the CDR3: TGTGCCAGCAGTTCAGCCCCCGGGAGGGGCAGGAATCAGCCCCAGCATTTT.

V is TRBV11-3 and J is TRBJ2-5, with 8 bases aligning to TRBD1. This CDR3 contains 14 residues. Trimming cost V 5 bases and J 5 bases; bases outside gene matches: 7. In germline, CDR1 is SGHNT, CDR2 YENEEA. The CDR3 bases are TGTGCCAGCAGCCCCAGACAGGGGCTGGAGACCCAGTACTTC. Amino acid sequence: CASSPRQGLETQYF.

V usage is TRBV6-5 and J usage is TRBJ1-3; perhaps TRBD1 as D (5 bases). The CDR3 is made up of 15 amino acids. Trimming pared 7 bases from V and 0 bases from J, leaving 13 bases between. The germline gives CDR1 MNHEY, CDR2 SVGAGI. The CDR3, as DNA: TGTGCCAGCATTAAATCAGGGTCCTCTGGAAACACCATATATTTT. Amino acids: CASIKSGSSGNTIYF.

This sequence joins TRBV7-9 and TRBJ2-7, with 8 bases that match TRBD1. V shed 4 bases, J shed 2 bases, and the junction held 4 bases outside the gene matches. CDR1 and CDR2 from the germline V gene are SEHNR and FQNEAQ (reference sequence). The CDR3 runs to 14 residues. The CDR3 nucleotides are TGTGCCAGCAGCTCGAGGACAGGGACCTACGAGCAGTACTTC. Its protein is CASSSRTGTYEQYF. Using reference TRBV7-9 and TRBJ2-7 for the parts outside the CDR3, the full variable domain is DTGVSQNPRHKITKRGQNVTFRCDPISEHNRLYWYRQTLGQGPEFLTYFQNEAQLEKSRLLSDRFSAERPKGSFSTLEIQRTEQGDSAMYLCASSSRTGTYEQYFGPGTRLTVT.

The J gene is TRBJ1-2, the V gene TRBV6-1; D call uncertain. The CDR3 is 12 amino acids. Trimming took off 5 bases at V and 14 bases at J, with 18 bases between the two ends. Per the germline V gene, CDR1 is MNHNS and CDR2 is SASEGT. The DNA of the CDR3 is TGTGCCAGCAGTTATGGTCAGGTCCACTCGACCTTC. It codes for CASSYGQVHSTF.

The chain's CDR3 is CASSLLSGTNYGYTF. The CDR3 coding sequence is TGTGCCAGCAGTTTATTATCCGGGACTAACTATGGCTACACCTTC. This chain links TRBV27 with TRBJ1-2; D is ambiguous. The CDR3 length is 15 residues. Trimming shortened V by 1 base and J by 0 bases, and 9 bases separated the two germline ends. In germline, CDR1 is MNHEY, CDR2 SMNVEV (reference sequence).

The J gene is TRBJ2-1, the V gene TRBV27; D is undetermined. Trimming left V 5 bases short and J 9 bases short, with 11 bases between. CDR1 is MNHEY, CDR2 SMNVEV, per germline (reference sequence). This CDR3 is built from 12 residues. CDR3 nucleotide sequence: TGTGCCAGCAGTCCCGACTCGGGTGAGCAGTTCTTC. Its protein product is CASSPDSGEQFF.

This clone has only a few counts. The CDR3 DNA reads as TGCGCCAGCAGCTTGGCAGGACAGGGTACCAATGAGCAGTTCTTC. It encodes CASSLAGQGTNEQFF. This sequence joins TRBV5-1 and TRBJ2-1; 8 nucleotides match TRBD1. Germline loops: CDR1 SGHRS, CDR2 YFSETQ. V trimming: 0 bases; J trimming: 6 bases; junction bases outside the gene matches: 5. The CDR3 loop spans 15 amino acids. Complete variable domain (other parts from reference TRBV5-1 and TRBJ2-1): KAGVTQTPRYLIKTRGQQVTLSCSPISGHRSVSWYQQTPGQGLQFLFEYFSETQRNKGNFPGRFSGRQFSNSRSEMNVSTLELGDSALYLCASSLAGQGTNEQFFGPGTRLTVL.

On this clone: In the same sample, other DNA sequences code for this CDR3. CDR3 in amino acids: CASRLITATNYGYTF. The CDR3 nucleotides are TGTGCCAGTCGTCTCATAACAGCTACAAACTATGGCTACACCTTC. This chain uses TRBV6-5 with TRBJ1-2; D remains ambiguous. The length of the CDR3 is 15 residues. V was pared by 9 bases and J by 2 bases, with 19 bases between. From germline, CDR1 is MNHEY and CDR2 SVGAGI.